Below are 17 T cell receptor beta chains sequenced from a single sample in a study of Graves' ophthalmopathy and Graves' hyperthyroidism. Amplifying from RNA transcripts, the study obtained TCR beta CDR3 regions. The library came from an HTBI-primed first-round RT-PCR and a second-round multiplex PCR. TCRdb analysed the multiplex PCR reads with MiXCR anew, one entry per CDR3 protein. Of fewer than 250,000 distinct CDR3 sequences listed, 29% are singletons. The sequencing sample was made of peripheral blood. Receptors originate from a man in his fifties or sixties with Graves' ophthalmopathy.

This clonotype came up many times. The V gene is TRBV27, the J gene TRBJ1-1, with 8 bases identical to TRBD1. V shed 2 bases and J 7 bases; nucleotides not matched to a gene: 15. The V gene's germline CDR1 is MNHEY and CDR2 SMNVEV (reference sequence). The CDR3 totals 17 residues. Here the CDR3 reads CASSLRSGGGIAYEAFF. The CDR3 DNA reads TGTGCCAGCAGTTTACGGTCAGGGGGCGGAATTGCCTATGAAGCTTTCTTT.

This clonotype was seen at least ten times. The J gene is TRBJ2-3, the V gene TRBV29-1; D possibly corresponds to TRBD2 (6 bases). The CDR3 spans 12 residues. Looked up from germline, CDR1 is SQVTM and CDR2 is ANQGSEA. Trimming pared 3 bases from V and 7 bases from J, leaving 11 bases between. Written as DNA, the CDR3 is TGCAGCGTTGATGCCCGGGGGTATACGCAGTATTTT. This encodes CSVDARGYTQYF.

This clonotype showed up many times. Here the CDR3 reads CSARGDGQGYYEQYF. The CDR3 DNA reads as TGCAGTGCTAGAGGAGACGGACAGGGGTACTACGAGCAGTACTTC. V usage is TRBV20-1 and J usage is TRBJ2-7, with 9 bases aligning to TRBD1. After removal of 1 base from V and 3 bases from J, the junction contained 7 bases not matched to a gene. Looked up from germline, CDR1 is DFQATT and CDR2 is SNEGSKA (reference sequence). This CDR3 has 15 residues.

This clonotype was detected ten times or more. This chain joins TRBV10-3 and TRBJ2-2; D gene uncertain. CDR1 is ENHRY, CDR2 SYGVKD, per germline. V lost 4 bases, J lost 1 base, and 10 bases lay in between. The CDR3 spans 15 residues. CDR3: CAISGRPGNTGELFF. In DNA form, the CDR3 reads TGTGCCATCAGTGGGCGTCCAGGGAACACCGGGGAGCTGTTTTTT.

This clonotype was picked up a small number of times. The chain employs TRBV18 and TRBJ2-7; possibly TRBD1 for D (6 bases). Deletions cut 3 bases from V and 2 bases from J, with 11 bases between. CDR1 and CDR2 (germline): KGHSH, LQKENI. CDR3 length equals 14 residues. The CDR3 here is CASSPRQAPYEQYF. In DNA, the CDR3 is TGTGCCAGCTCACCTAGACAGGCCCCCTACGAGCAGTACTTC.

The sample holds many counts of this clonotype. J is TRBJ2-7 and V is TRBV25-1, with 8 bases lining up with TRBD2. The CDR3 consists of 16 residues. V shed 3 bases, J shed 3 bases, and the junction held 10 bases outside the gene matches. Germline-derived CDR1 and CDR2 are MGHDK and SYGVNS. CDR3 amino acids: CASSEGSGMSYYEQYF. The DNA of the CDR3 is TGTGCCAGCAGTGAGGGTAGCGGGATGAGCTACTACGAGCAGTACTTC.

This clonotype was recorded many times. This chain connects TRBV6-5 to TRBJ2-7; TRBD1 agrees at 8 bases. This CDR3 has 14 residues. Per the germline V gene, CDR1 is MNHEY and CDR2 is SVGAGI. The J segment lost 5 bases and the V segment lost 0 bases, leaving 3 bases of the junction unmatched. CDR3: CASSYSTGEDEQYF. The DNA for the CDR3 is TGTGCCAGCAGTTACTCGACAGGGGAGGACGAGCAGTACTTC.

The V and J genes are TRBV29-1 and TRBJ2-5, with 10 bases lining up with TRBD1. The CDR3 extends over 14 amino acids. After removal of 6 bases from V and 7 bases from J, the junction contained 11 bases not matched to a gene. The germline V gene encodes CDR1 SQVTM and CDR2 ANQGSEA. The CDR3 loop is CSVPDRGQLGTQYF. The CDR3 DNA sequence: TGCAGCGTACCTGACAGGGGGCAATTGGGGACCCAGTACTTC. Filled out from reference TRBV29-1 and TRBJ2-5, the complete variable domain reads SAVISQKPSRDICQRGTSLTIQCQVDSQVTMMFWYRQQPGQSLTLIATANQGSEATYESGFVIDKFPISRPNLTFSTLTVSNMSPEDSSIYLCSVPDRGQLGTQYFGPGTRLLVL.

This clonotype was recorded many times. The chain is built from TRBV5-1 and TRBJ2-5; D is ambiguous. Trimming took 0 bases from V and 2 from J, leaving 14 bases between them. The CDR3 runs to 16 residues. Germline loops: CDR1 SGHRS, CDR2 YFSETQ. CDR3 loop: CASSLVPRASQETQYF. CDR3 coding DNA: TGCGCCAGCAGCTTGGTACCCCGGGCCAGTCAAGAGACCCAGTACTTC.

This clonotype was detected a few times. V is TRBV7-9 and J is TRBJ2-7; 7 nucleotides agree with TRBD2. The J segment lost 7 bases and the V segment lost 5 bases, leaving 14 bases of the junction unmatched. Germline V gives CDR1 SEHNR, CDR2 FQNEAQ (reference sequence). The length of the CDR3 is 15 residues. This chain's CDR3 is CASSTREGTTEEQYF. In nucleotides, the CDR3 is TGTGCCAGCAGCACCAGAGAAGGGACTACGGAGGAGCAGTACTTC.

This clonotype occurred many times. The rearrangement joins TRBV7-2 to TRBJ2-7; 7 bases are a match to TRBD1. The CDR3 runs to 14 residues. Germline V gives CDR1 SGHTA, CDR2 FQGNSA. J was trimmed by 3 bases and V by 6 bases; bases with no gene match: 8. This CDR3 reads CASRTNRGFYEQYF. Here the CDR3 DNA reads TGTGCCAGCAGAACGAACAGGGGTTTCTACGAGCAGTACTTC.

This rearrangement joins TRBV28 to TRBJ1-2; D call uncertain. CDR1 is MDHEN and CDR2 is SYDVKM in the germline V gene. V gave up 7 bases and J gave up 4 bases, with 10 bases separating them. This CDR3 contains 12 residues. The CDR3 protein is CASNTVIYGYTF. CDR3 DNA sequence: TGTGCCAGCAATACAGTAATCTATGGCTACACCTTC.

This clonotype showed up many times. The gene calls are TRBV11-2 and TRBJ2-7; no firm D call. The germline V and J ends were trimmed by 0 bases and 0 bases, with 9 bases remaining between them. The germline CDR1 and CDR2 sequences are SGHAT and FQNNGV. The length of the CDR3 is 15 residues. In nucleotides, the CDR3 is TGTGCCAGCAGCTTAGATCTGGAAGTCTCCTACGAGCAGTACTTC. This gives the protein CASSLDLEVSYEQYF. Drawing the rest from reference TRBV11-2 and TRBJ2-7, the complete variable domain is EAGVAQSPRYKIIEKRQSVAFWCNPISGHATLYWYQQILGQGPKLLIQFQNNGVVDDSQLPKDRFSAERLKGVDSTLKIQPAKLEDSAVYLCASSLDLEVSYEQYFGPGTRLTVT.

This clonotype occurred many times. This rearrangement joins TRBV6-4 to TRBJ2-2; 8 bases match TRBD2. Losses at the gene ends were 6 bases for V and 2 bases for J; bases not matched to a gene: 11. The CDR3 runs to 17 residues. Germline V gene data show CDR1 as MRHNA and CDR2 as SNTAGT. DNA for the CDR3: TGTGCCAGCAGACCGGGGGGGACATACCTTAACACCGGGGAGCTGTTTTTT. This gives the protein CASRPGGTYLNTGELFF.

The rearrangement links TRBV12-3 or TRBV12-4 to TRBJ2-5; TRBD2 aligns across 10 bases. The ends lost 5 bases at V and 5 bases at J; junction bases unmatched: 5. This CDR3 is built from 14 residues. In nucleotides, the CDR3 is TGTGCCAGCAGTAAGGGACTAGCGAGTGAGACCCAGTACTTC. It translates to CASSKGLASETQYF.

This clonotype was detected ten times or more. The chain recombines TRBV28 with TRBJ2-7; the D is unclear. Germline CDR1 MDHEN, CDR2 SYDVKM. V gave up 8 bases and J gave up 3 bases, with 8 bases separating them. This CDR3 contains 11 residues. The CDR3 DNA is TGTGCCAGCTATTCTCACTACGAGCAGTACTTC. Amino acid sequence: CASYSHYEQYF.

This clonotype was recorded many times. The J gene is TRBJ2-5, the V gene TRBV19; 8 nucleotides align to TRBD1. This CDR3 region has 13 residues. Trimming took 5 bases from V and 5 from J; bases not matched to a gene: 4. Germline loops: CDR1 LNHDA, CDR2 SQIVND (reference sequence). CDR3 sequence: CASSYDRGETQYF. In DNA form, the CDR3 reads TGTGCCAGTAGTTACGACAGGGGTGAGACCCAGTACTTC.